The clone carrying this TCR beta chain has only one observation. The sample belongs to a study of T cell changes during pregnancy in multiple sclerosis. Data came from immunoSEQ multiplex PCR; TCRdb stores just in-frame clones and leaves some out. In the table there are roughly 89,000 clones, 94% of which are singletons. The CDR3 covers 15 residues. Germline V lookup: CDR1 MGHRA, CDR2 YSYEKL. Trimming cost V 0 bases and J 2 bases; bases outside gene matches: 4. This receptor was taken from a female donor in good health, enrolled as a control in a pregnancy study. The chain recombines TRBV4-1 with TRBJ2-7, with 7 bases that match TRBD1. The starting material was peripheral blood, obtained after pregnancy. CDR3 region: CASSQDDREPYEQYF. In nucleotides, the CDR3 is TGCGCCAGCAGCCAAGATGACAGGGAACCCTACGAGCAGTACTTC.